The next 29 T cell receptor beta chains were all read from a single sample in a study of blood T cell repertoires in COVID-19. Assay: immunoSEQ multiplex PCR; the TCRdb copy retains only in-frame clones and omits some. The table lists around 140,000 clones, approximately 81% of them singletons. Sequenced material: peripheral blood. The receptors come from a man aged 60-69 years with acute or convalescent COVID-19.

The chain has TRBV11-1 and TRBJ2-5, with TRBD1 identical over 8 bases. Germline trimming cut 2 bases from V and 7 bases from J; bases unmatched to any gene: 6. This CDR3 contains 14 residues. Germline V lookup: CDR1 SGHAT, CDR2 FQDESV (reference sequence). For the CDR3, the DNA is TGTGCCAGCAGCTTAATGGGACAGGCTCCGACCCAGTACTTC. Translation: CASSLMGQAPTQYF.

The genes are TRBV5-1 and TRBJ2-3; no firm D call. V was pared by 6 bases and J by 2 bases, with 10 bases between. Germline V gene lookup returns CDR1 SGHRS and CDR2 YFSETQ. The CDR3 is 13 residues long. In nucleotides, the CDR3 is TGCGCCAGCACCCCTTTAAACACAGATACGCAGTATTTT. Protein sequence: CASTPLNTDTQYF.

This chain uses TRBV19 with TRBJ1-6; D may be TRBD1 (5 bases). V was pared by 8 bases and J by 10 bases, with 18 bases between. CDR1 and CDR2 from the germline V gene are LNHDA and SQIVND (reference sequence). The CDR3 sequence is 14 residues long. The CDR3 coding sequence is TGTGCCAGTCGATCCCTTTCGGGGGGGTCACCCCTCCACTTT. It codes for CASRSLSGGSPLHF.

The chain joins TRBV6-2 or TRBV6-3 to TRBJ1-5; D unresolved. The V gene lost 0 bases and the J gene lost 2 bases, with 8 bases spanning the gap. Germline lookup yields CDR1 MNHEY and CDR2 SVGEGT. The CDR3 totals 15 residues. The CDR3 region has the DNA TGTGCCAGCAGTTACTCGAGTCAGGGCAATCAGCCCCAGCATTTT. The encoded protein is CASSYSSQGNQPQHF.

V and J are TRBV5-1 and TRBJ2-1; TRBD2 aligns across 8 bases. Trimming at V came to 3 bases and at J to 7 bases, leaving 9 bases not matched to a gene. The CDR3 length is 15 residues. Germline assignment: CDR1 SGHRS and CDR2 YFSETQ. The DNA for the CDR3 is TGCGCCAGCAGCTATAGCGGGAAGGGTACGAATGAGCAGTTCTTC. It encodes CASSYSGKGTNEQFF.

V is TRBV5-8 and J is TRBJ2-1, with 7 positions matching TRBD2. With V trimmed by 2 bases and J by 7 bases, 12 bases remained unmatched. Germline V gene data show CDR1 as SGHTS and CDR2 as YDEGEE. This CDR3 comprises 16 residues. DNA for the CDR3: TGTGCCAGCAGCTTTGGGCTAGCGGACCTTGGGAATGAGCAGTTCTTC. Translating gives CASSFGLADLGNEQFF.

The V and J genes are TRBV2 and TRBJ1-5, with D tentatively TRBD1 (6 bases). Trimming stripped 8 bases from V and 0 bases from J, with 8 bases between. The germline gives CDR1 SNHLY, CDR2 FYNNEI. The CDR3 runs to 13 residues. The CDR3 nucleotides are TGTGCCAGCCACAGGGATAGCAATCAGCCCCAGCATTTT. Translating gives CASHRDSNQPQHF.

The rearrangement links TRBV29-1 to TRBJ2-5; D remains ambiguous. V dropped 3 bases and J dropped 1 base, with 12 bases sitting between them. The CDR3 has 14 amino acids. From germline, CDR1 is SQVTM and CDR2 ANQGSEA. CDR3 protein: CSVDPGSTQETQYF. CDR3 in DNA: TGCAGCGTTGATCCCGGGTCGACCCAAGAGACCCAGTACTTC.

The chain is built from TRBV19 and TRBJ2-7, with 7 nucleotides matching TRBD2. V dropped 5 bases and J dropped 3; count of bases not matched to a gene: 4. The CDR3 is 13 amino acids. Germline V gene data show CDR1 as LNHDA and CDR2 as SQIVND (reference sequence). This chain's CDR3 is CASSLASGYEQYF. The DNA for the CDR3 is TGTGCCAGTAGTCTGGCTAGCGGCTACGAGCAGTACTTC.

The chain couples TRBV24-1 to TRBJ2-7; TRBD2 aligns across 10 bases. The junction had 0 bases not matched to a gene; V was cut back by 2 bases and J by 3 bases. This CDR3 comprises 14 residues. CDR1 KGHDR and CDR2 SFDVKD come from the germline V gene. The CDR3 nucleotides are TGTGCCACCAGTGATTCTAGCGGGGGCTACGAGCAGTACTTC. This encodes CATSDSSGGYEQYF.

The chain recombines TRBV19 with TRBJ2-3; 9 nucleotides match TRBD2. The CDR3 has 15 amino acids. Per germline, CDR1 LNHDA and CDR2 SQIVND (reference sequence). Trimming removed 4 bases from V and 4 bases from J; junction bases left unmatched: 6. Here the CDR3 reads CASSNPGLASDTQYF. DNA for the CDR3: TGTGCCAGTAGTAATCCGGGACTAGCATCAGATACGCAGTATTTT.

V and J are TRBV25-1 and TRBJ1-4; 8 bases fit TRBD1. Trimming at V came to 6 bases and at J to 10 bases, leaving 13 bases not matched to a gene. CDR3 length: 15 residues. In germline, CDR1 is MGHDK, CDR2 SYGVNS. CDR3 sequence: CASRETGDGRGKLFF. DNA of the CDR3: TGTGCCAGCAGAGAGACAGGGGATGGTCGCGGAAAACTGTTTTTT.

The CDR3 spells CASSSRGQGTGELFF. The CDR3 nucleotides read TGTGCCAGCAGCTCCCGAGGACAGGGGACCGGGGAGCTGTTTTTT. This chain connects TRBV7-3 to TRBJ2-2, with TRBD1 matching 9 bases. The V and J ends lost 4 bases and 5 bases, in that order; junction bases with no gene match: 5. The CDR3 is 15 residues long. Germline V gene data show CDR1 as SGHTA and CDR2 as FQGTGA.

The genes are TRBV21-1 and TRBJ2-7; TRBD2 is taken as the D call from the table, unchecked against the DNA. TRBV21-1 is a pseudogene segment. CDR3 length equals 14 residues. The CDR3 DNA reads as TGTGCCAGCAGCAAATCGGGTACCCGCTACGAGCAGTACTTC. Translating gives CASSKSGTRYEQYF.

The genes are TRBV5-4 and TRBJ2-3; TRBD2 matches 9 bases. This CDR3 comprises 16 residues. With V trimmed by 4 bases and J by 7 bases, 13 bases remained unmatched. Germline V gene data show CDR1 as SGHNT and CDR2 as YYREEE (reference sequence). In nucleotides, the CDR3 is TGTGCCAGCAGCCCGTCGGTAGCGGGGGATCACAATACGCAGTATTTT. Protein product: CASSPSVAGDHNTQYF. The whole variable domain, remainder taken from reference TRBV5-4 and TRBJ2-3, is ETGVTQSPTHLIKTRGQQVTLRCSSQSGHNTVSWYQQALGQGPQFIFQYYREEENGRGNFPPRFSGLQFPNYSSELNVNALELDDSALYLCASSPSVAGDHNTQYFGPGTRLTVL.

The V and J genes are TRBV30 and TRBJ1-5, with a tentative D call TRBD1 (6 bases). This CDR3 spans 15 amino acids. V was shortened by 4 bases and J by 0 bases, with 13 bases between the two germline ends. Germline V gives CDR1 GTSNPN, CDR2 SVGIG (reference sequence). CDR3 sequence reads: CAWTPGQYSNQPQHF. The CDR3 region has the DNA TGTGCCTGGACGCCTGGACAGTATAGCAATCAGCCCCAGCATTTT.

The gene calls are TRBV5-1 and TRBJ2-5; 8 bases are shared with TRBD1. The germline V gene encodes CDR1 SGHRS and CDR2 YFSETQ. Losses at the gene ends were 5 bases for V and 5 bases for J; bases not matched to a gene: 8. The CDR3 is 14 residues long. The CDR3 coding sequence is TGCGCCAGCAGATTGACAGGGGACGCGGAGACCCAGTACTTC. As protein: CASRLTGDAETQYF.

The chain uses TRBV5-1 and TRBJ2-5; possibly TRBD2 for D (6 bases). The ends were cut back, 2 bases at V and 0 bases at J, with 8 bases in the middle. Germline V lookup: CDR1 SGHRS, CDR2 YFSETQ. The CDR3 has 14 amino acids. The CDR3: CASSFAGNQETQYF. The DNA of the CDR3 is TGCGCCAGCAGCTTCGCGGGAAACCAAGAGACCCAGTACTTC.

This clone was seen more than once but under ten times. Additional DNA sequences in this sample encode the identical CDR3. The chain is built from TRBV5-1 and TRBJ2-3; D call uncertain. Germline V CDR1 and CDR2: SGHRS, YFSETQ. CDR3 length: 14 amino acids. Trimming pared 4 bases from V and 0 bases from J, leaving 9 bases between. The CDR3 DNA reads TGCGCCAGCAGCCCCGGTTTGAGCACAGATACGCAGTATTTT. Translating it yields CASSPGLSTDTQYF.

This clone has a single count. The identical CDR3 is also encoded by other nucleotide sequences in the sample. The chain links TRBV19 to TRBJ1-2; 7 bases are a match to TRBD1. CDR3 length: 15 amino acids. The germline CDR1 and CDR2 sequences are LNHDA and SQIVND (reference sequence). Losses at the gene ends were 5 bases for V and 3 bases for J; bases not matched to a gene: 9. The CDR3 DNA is TGTGCCAGTAGTGAATCACCTGGGACAGACTATGGCTACACCTTC. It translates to CASSESPGTDYGYTF.

CDR3 residues: CASSLSGGALTDTQYF. In nucleotides, the CDR3 is TGCGCCAGCAGCTTAAGTGGGGGGGCTCTCACAGATACGCAGTATTTT. The rearrangement links TRBV5-1 to TRBJ2-3, with D perhaps TRBD2 (7 bases). V shed 2 bases and J shed 2 bases, with 15 bases lying between them. This CDR3 has 16 amino acids. Germline assignment: CDR1 SGHRS and CDR2 YFSETQ.

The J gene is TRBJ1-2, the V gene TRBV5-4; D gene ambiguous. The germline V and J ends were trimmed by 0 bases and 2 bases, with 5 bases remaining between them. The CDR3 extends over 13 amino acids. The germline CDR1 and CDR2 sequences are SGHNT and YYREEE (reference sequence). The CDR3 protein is CASSLDSNYGYTF. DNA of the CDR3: TGTGCCAGCAGCTTGGACAGCAACTATGGCTACACCTTC.

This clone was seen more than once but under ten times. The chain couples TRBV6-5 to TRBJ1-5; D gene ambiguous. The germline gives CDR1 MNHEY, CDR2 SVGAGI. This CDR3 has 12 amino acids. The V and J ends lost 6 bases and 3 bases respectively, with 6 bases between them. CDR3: CASRAPNQPQHF. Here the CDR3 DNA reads TGTGCCAGCAGAGCACCCAATCAGCCCCAGCATTTT.

This CDR3 is CATSDLVTSGRNEQFF. CDR3 DNA: TGTGCCACCAGTGATTTGGTAACTAGCGGGAGAAATGAGCAGTTCTTC. The gene calls are TRBV24-1 and TRBJ2-1; TRBD2 agrees at 11 bases. The V gene end was trimmed by 0 bases and the J gene end by 7 bases; junction bases not matched to a gene: 4. This CDR3 region has 16 residues. CDR1 KGHDR and CDR2 SFDVKD come from the germline V gene.

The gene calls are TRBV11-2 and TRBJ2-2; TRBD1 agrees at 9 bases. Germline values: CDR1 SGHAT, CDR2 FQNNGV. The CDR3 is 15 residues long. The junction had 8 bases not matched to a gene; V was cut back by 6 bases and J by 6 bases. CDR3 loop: CASSRQGEEAGELFF. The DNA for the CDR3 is TGTGCCAGCAGTCGACAGGGGGAGGAAGCCGGGGAGCTGTTTTTT.

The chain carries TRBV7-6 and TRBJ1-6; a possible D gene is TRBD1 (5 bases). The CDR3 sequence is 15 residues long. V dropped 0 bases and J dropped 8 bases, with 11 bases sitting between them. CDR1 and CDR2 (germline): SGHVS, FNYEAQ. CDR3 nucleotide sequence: TGTGCCAGCAGCTTAGCGGGCAGGGAGGATTCACCCCTCCACTTT. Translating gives CASSLAGREDSPLHF.

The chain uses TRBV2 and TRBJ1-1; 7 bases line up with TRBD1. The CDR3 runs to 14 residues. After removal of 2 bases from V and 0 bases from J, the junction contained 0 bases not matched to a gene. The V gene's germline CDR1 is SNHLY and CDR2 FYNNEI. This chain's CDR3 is CASSEQGVNTEAFF. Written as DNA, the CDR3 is TGTGCCAGCAGTGAACAGGGGGTGAACACTGAAGCTTTCTTT.

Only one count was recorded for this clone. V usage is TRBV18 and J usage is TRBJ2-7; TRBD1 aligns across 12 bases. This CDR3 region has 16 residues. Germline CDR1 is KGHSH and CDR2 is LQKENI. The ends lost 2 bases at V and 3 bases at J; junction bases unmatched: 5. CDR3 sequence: CASSPRGQGAFYEQYF. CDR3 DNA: TGTGCCAGCTCACCAAGGGGACAGGGGGCGTTCTACGAGCAGTACTTC.

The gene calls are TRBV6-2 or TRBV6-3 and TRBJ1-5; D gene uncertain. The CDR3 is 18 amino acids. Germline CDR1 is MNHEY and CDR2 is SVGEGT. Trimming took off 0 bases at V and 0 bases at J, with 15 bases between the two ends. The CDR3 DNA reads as TGTGCCAGCAGTTACTCGGATCTCTCGGGGTATAGCAATCAGCCCCAGCATTTT. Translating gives CASSYSDLSGYSNQPQHF.